This is a list of T cell receptor beta chains from one sample in a study of cytomegalovirus exposure and HLA in healthy donors. TCRdb's table, derived via immunoSEQ multiplex PCR, lists solely in-frame clones and lacks some. In the table there are tens of thousands of clones, approximately 79% of which are singletons. Sequencing was carried out using PBMCs. The receptors originated from a woman aged 25 to 39 in good health and CMV-seronegative. CDR3s include the opening cysteine and the closing phenylalanine or tryptophan. The order of the fields is clone size, V gene, D gene, J gene, CDR3 protein, CDR3 DNA. The D gene is left open where the match is weak. Clone size is given for some rows only: seen once, a few or many times, or a class if the clone is expanded.

clone size: NA
V gene: TRBV9
D gene: TRBD1
J gene: TRBJ1-2
CDR3 protein: CASSESLQGLNYGYTF
CDR3 DNA: TGTGCCAGCAGCGAGAGCCTACAGGGGTTAAACTATGGCTACACCTTC

clone size: few
V gene: TRBV9
D gene: NA
J gene: TRBJ1-4
CDR3 protein: CASSVGSGGFNEKLFF
CDR3 DNA: TGTGCCAGCAGCGTAGGCTCTGGAGGATTTAATGAAAAACTGTTTTTT

clone size: NA
V gene: TRBV7-2
D gene: NA
J gene: TRBJ2-4
CDR3 protein: CASSSGRKNIQYF
CDR3 DNA: TGTGCCAGCAGCTCGGGGAGAAAAAACATTCAGTACTTC

clone size: NA
V gene: TRBV18
D gene: NA
J gene: TRBJ2-1
CDR3 protein: CASSPQAQPGINEQFF
CDR3 DNA: TGTGCCAGCTCACCACAAGCCCAGCCGGGGATAAATGAGCAGTTCTTC

clone size: NA
V gene: TRBV29-1
D gene: NA
J gene: TRBJ1-1
CDR3 protein: CSVVSMNTEAFF
CDR3 DNA: TGCAGCGTTGTCAGTATGAACACTGAAGCTTTCTTT

clone size: NA
V gene: TRBV7-9
D gene: NA
J gene: TRBJ2-3
CDR3 protein: CASSSPPGGTDTQYF
CDR3 DNA: TGTGCCAGCAGCTCCCCTCCGGGGGGCACAGATACGCAGTATTTT

clone size: NA
V gene: TRBV6-1
D gene: TRBD1
J gene: TRBJ2-3
CDR3 protein: CASSELTTGLTDTQYF
CDR3 DNA: TGTGCCAGCAGTGAATTGACGACAGGGCTCACAGATACGCAGTATTTT

clone size: NA
V gene: TRBV19
D gene: NA
J gene: TRBJ2-2
CDR3 protein: CASSMKGGAGELFF
CDR3 DNA: TGTGCCAGTAGTATGAAAGGGGGGGCCGGGGAGCTGTTTTTT

clone size: NA
V gene: TRBV6-6
D gene: TRBD1
J gene: TRBJ1-5
CDR3 protein: CAIAGGAGNQPQHF
CDR3 DNA: TGTGCCATCGCAGGGGGCGCGGGCAATCAGCCCCAGCATTTT

clone size: NA
V gene: TRBV6-5
D gene: NA
J gene: TRBJ1-5
CDR3 protein: CASSSNEGVGQPQHF
CDR3 DNA: TGTGCCAGCAGTTCGAACGAGGGGGTCGGTCAGCCCCAGCATTTT

clone size: few
V gene: TRBV18
D gene: TRBD1
J gene: TRBJ2-1
CDR3 protein: CASSSRTGDNEQFF
CDR3 DNA: TGTGCCAGCTCATCCCGGACAGGCGACAATGAGCAGTTCTTC

clone size: NA
V gene: TRBV7-2
D gene: TRBD1
J gene: TRBJ1-1
CDR3 protein: CASSVAGQGVNTEAFF
CDR3 DNA: TGTGCCAGCAGCGTAGCGGGACAGGGGGTGAACACTGAAGCTTTCTTT

clone size: NA
V gene: TRBV6-1
D gene: TRBD2
J gene: TRBJ2-2
CDR3 protein: CASSGSGLAGVGTGELFF
CDR3 DNA: TGTGCCAGCAGTGGCTCGGGACTAGCGGGAGTAGGGACCGGGGAGCTGTTTTTT

clone size: NA
V gene: TRBV30
D gene: TRBD1
J gene: TRBJ2-2
CDR3 protein: CALQGTPNTGELFF
CDR3 DNA: TGTGCCTTACAGGGGACACCGAACACCGGGGAGCTGTTTTTT

clone size: NA
V gene: TRBV9
D gene: NA
J gene: TRBJ1-1
CDR3 protein: CASSPDTEAFF
CDR3 DNA: TGTGCCAGCAGCCCAGACACTGAAGCTTTCTTT

clone size: NA
V gene: TRBV30
D gene: NA
J gene: TRBJ1-1
CDR3 protein: CAWSVQGNTEAFF
CDR3 DNA: TGTGCCTGGAGTGTACAGGGGAACACTGAAGCTTTCTTT

clone size: NA
V gene: TRBV6-5
D gene: NA
J gene: TRBJ1-1
CDR3 protein: CASSYLPAGLGTEAFF
CDR3 DNA: TGTGCCAGCAGTTACCTCCCGGCAGGGTTGGGCACTGAAGCTTTCTTT

clone size: NA
V gene: TRBV11-3
D gene: NA
J gene: TRBJ2-3
CDR3 protein: CASSLTASTDTQYF
CDR3 DNA: TGTGCCAGCAGCTTGACAGCTAGCACAGATACGCAGTATTTT

clone size: NA
V gene: TRBV10-3
D gene: TRBD2
J gene: TRBJ2-1
CDR3 protein: CAIRGLAGVDEQFF
CDR3 DNA: TGTGCCATCAGGGGACTAGCGGGAGTCGATGAGCAGTTCTTC

clone size: NA
V gene: TRBV9
D gene: NA
J gene: TRBJ1-1
CDR3 protein: CASSSSWGVGTEAFF
CDR3 DNA: TGTGCCAGCAGCTCCTCTTGGGGGGTTGGCACTGAAGCTTTCTTT

clone size: NA
V gene: TRBV7-9
D gene: TRBD1
J gene: TRBJ1-5
CDR3 protein: CASSWGQGDSNQPQHF
CDR3 DNA: TGTGCCAGCAGCTGGGGACAGGGGGACAGCAATCAGCCCCAGCATTTT

clone size: NA
V gene: TRBV15
D gene: TRBD1
J gene: TRBJ1-2
CDR3 protein: CATSSQSGTATSYTF
CDR3 DNA: TGTGCCACCAGCAGTCAATCCGGGACAGCCACCTCATACACCTTC

clone size: NA
V gene: TRBV30
D gene: NA
J gene: TRBJ1-3
CDR3 protein: CAWSQALTGNTIYF
CDR3 DNA: TGTGCCTGGAGTCAGGCATTAACTGGAAACACCATATATTTT

clone size: NA
V gene: TRBV5-1
D gene: NA
J gene: TRBJ2-5
CDR3 protein: CASSPQTMDQETQYF
CDR3 DNA: TGCGCCAGCAGCCCACAGACTATGGACCAAGAGACCCAGTACTTC

clone size: NA
V gene: TRBV5-1
D gene: TRBD1
J gene: TRBJ2-3
CDR3 protein: CASSLGDRGRENTQYF
CDR3 DNA: TGCGCCAGCAGCTTGGGGGACAGGGGGCGCGAAAATACGCAGTATTTT

clone size: NA
V gene: TRBV7-7
D gene: TRBD1
J gene: TRBJ2-1
CDR3 protein: CATSLGQGNNEQFF
CDR3 DNA: TGTGCTACCAGTCTGGGACAGGGTAACAATGAGCAGTTCTTC

clone size: NA
V gene: TRBV4-3
D gene: NA
J gene: TRBJ2-1
CDR3 protein: CASSQEKRSLFNEQFF
CDR3 DNA: TGCGCCAGCAGCCAAGAAAAGCGATCCCTTTTCAATGAGCAGTTCTTC

clone size: once
V gene: TRBV27
D gene: NA
J gene: TRBJ1-1
CDR3 protein: CASRGTANTEAFF
CDR3 DNA: TGTGCCAGCCGGGGGACGGCAAACACTGAAGCTTTCTTT

clone size: NA
V gene: TRBV7-2
D gene: NA
J gene: TRBJ2-5
CDR3 protein: CASSLPPRNLGETQYF
CDR3 DNA: TGTGCCAGCAGCTTGCCCCCCCGCAACCTCGGGGAGACCCAGTACTTC

clone size: NA
V gene: TRBV5-4
D gene: NA
J gene: TRBJ1-1
CDR3 protein: CASSFGGSPLNTEAFF
CDR3 DNA: TGTGCCAGCAGCTTTGGGGGGAGTCCCCTGAACACTGAAGCTTTCTTT

clone size: few
V gene: TRBV10-3
D gene: TRBD2
J gene: TRBJ2-5
CDR3 protein: CATGSSGGGETQYF
CDR3 DNA: TGTGCCACAGGGAGTAGCGGGGGGGGAGAGACCCAGTACTTC

clone size: NA
V gene: TRBV7-3
D gene: TRBD2
J gene: TRBJ2-1
CDR3 protein: CASSFASGNEQFF
CDR3 DNA: TGTGCCAGCAGCTTTGCTAGCGGCAATGAGCAGTTCTTC

clone size: NA
V gene: TRBV14
D gene: NA
J gene: TRBJ1-2
CDR3 protein: CASSQVRAGGYTF
CDR3 DNA: TGTGCCAGCAGCCAAGTGAGGGCTGGAGGCTACACCTTC

clone size: NA
V gene: TRBV7-9
D gene: TRBD1
J gene: TRBJ1-5
CDR3 protein: CSSSTLGQAAGQPQHF
CDR3 DNA: TGTTCCAGCAGCACCTTAGGACAGGCGGCGGGTCAGCCCCAGCATTTT

clone size: NA
V gene: TRBV23-1
D gene: TRBD1
J gene: TRBJ1-4
CDR3 protein: CASSHPGQRKNEKLFF
CDR3 DNA: TGCGCCAGCAGTCACCCGGGACAGCGTAAAAATGAAAAACTGTTTTTT

clone size: NA
V gene: TRBV5-3
D gene: NA
J gene: TRBJ1-2
CDR3 protein: CARSLTDGPDYGYTF
CDR3 DNA: TGTGCCAGAAGCTTGACTGATGGGCCCGACTATGGCTACACCTTC

clone size: NA
V gene: TRBV7-9
D gene: NA
J gene: TRBJ1-4
CDR3 protein: CSSSLLTASNEKLFF
CDR3 DNA: TGTTCCAGCAGCTTATTGACAGCAAGTAATGAAAAACTGTTTTTT

clone size: once
V gene: TRBV7-2
D gene: NA
J gene: TRBJ2-1
CDR3 protein: CASSPGGHNEQFF
CDR3 DNA: TGTGCCAGCAGCCCCGGGGGACACAATGAGCAGTTCTTC

clone size: NA
V gene: TRBV21-1
D gene: NA
J gene: TRBJ1-2
CDR3 protein: CASSDPGYYGYTF
CDR3 DNA: TGTGCCAGCAGCGACCCAGGGTACTATGGCTACACCTTC

clone size: NA
V gene: TRBV30
D gene: NA
J gene: TRBJ1-4
CDR3 protein: CAWSRQEEKLFF
CDR3 DNA: TGTGCCTGGAGCCGACAGGAGGAAAAACTGTTTTTT

clone size: NA
V gene: TRBV2
D gene: TRBD1
J gene: TRBJ1-4
CDR3 protein: CASLTGEHEKLFF
CDR3 DNA: TGTGCCAGCCTGACAGGGGAGCACGAAAAACTGTTTTTT

clone size: NA
V gene: TRBV19
D gene: TRBD2
J gene: TRBJ2-1
CDR3 protein: CASTMTLGGSYNEQFF
CDR3 DNA: TGTGCCAGTACCATGACTTTGGGAGGGTCCTACAATGAGCAGTTCTTC

clone size: NA
V gene: TRBV15
D gene: NA
J gene: TRBJ1-3
CDR3 protein: CATSRGASGNTIYF
CDR3 DNA: TGTGCCACCTCACGGGGGGCCTCTGGAAACACCATATATTTT

clone size: NA
V gene: TRBV9
D gene: NA
J gene: TRBJ1-1
CDR3 protein: CASSVIRERTEAFF
CDR3 DNA: TGTGCCAGCAGCGTAATACGGGAGAGGACTGAAGCTTTCTTT

clone size: NA
V gene: TRBV13
D gene: TRBD1
J gene: TRBJ2-7
CDR3 protein: CASSLRQGAYEQYF
CDR3 DNA: TGTGCCAGCAGCTTACGCCAGGGGGCCTACGAGCAGTACTTC

clone size: NA
V gene: TRBV20-1
D gene: NA
J gene: TRBJ2-3
CDR3 protein: CSARDEGTQYF
CDR3 DNA: TGCAGTGCTAGAGATGAGGGTACGCAGTATTTT